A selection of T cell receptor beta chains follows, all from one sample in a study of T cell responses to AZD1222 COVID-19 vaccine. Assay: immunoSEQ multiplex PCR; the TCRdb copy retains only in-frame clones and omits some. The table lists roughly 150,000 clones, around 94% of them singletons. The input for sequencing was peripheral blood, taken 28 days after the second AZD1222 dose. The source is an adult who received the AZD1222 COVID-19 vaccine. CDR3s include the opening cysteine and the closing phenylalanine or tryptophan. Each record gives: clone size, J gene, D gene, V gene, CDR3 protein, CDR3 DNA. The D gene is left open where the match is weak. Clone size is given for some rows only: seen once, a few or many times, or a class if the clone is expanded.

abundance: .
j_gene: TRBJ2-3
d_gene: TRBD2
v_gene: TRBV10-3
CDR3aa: CAISEGLEVDTQYF
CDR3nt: TGTGCCATCAGTGAGGGACTAGAGGTAGATACGCAGTATTTT

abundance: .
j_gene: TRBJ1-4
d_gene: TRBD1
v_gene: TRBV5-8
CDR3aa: CASRGGQGTTNEKLFF
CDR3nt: TGTGCCAGCAGGGGAGGACAGGGAACAACTAATGAAAAACTGTTTTTT

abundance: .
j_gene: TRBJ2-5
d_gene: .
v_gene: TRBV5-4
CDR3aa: CASSLASGPQETQYF
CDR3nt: TGTGCCAGCAGCTTGGCGTCAGGACCTCAAGAGACCCAGTACTTC

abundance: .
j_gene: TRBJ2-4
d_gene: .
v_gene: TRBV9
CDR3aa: CASSAPLGGRADIQYF
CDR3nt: TGTGCCAGCAGCGCCCCCTTAGGGGGGAGGGCCGACATTCAGTACTTC

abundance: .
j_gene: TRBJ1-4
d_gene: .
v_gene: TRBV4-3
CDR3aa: CASSHLGAWEKLFF
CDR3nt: TGCGCCAGCTCCCACTTGGGGGCATGGGAAAAACTGTTTTTT

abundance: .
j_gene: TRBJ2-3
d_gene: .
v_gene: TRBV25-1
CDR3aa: CASTSWESTDTQYF
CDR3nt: TGTGCCAGCACCTCCTGGGAGTCCACAGATACGCAGTATTTT

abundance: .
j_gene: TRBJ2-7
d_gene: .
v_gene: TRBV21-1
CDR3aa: CASSKDRGRPRAPYEQYF
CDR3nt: TGTGCCAGCAGCAAGGACAGGGGGCGACCCCGCGCCCCCTACGAGCAGTACTTC

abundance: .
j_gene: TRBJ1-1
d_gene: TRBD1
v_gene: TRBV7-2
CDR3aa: CASSFTTGETEAFF
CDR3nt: TGTGCCAGCAGCTTTACCACAGGGGAGACTGAAGCTTTCTTT

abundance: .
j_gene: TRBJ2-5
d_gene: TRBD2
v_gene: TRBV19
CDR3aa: CASRRTSGRGETQYF
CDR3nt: TGTGCCAGTAGGAGGACTAGCGGGAGGGGAGAGACCCAGTACTTC

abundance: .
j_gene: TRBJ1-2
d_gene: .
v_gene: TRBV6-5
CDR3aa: CASSYSGRWNEGYTF
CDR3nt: TGTGCCAGCAGTTACTCTGGCAGGTGGAATGAGGGCTACACCTTC

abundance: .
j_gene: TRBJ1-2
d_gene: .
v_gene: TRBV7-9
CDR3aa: CASSPGQWEYYGYTF
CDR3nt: TGTGCCAGCAGCCCAGGACAGTGGGAATACTATGGCTACACCTTC

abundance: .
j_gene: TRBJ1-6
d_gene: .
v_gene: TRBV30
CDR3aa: CAWSVVGIDSPLHF
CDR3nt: TGTGCCTGGAGTGTTGTCGGAATAGATTCACCCCTCCACTTT

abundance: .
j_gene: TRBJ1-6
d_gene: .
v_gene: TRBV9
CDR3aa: CASSVYEENSPLHF
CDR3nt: TGTGCCAGCAGCGTATACGAAGAGAATTCACCCCTCCACTTT

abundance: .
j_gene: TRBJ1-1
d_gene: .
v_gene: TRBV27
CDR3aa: CASSLGKGRGSNTEAFF
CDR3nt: TGTGCCAGCAGTTTGGGGAAGGGGCGCGGGTCGAACACTGAAGCTTTCTTT

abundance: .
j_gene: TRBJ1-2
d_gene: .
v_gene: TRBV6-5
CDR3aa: CASTLLGLGYGYTF
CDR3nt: TGTGCCAGCACCCTATTGGGGCTAGGCTATGGCTACACCTTC

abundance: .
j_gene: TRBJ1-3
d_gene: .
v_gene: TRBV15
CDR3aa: CATSSSPGRAGNTIYF
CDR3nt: TGTGCCACCAGCAGCAGTCCGGGACGGGCGGGAAACACCATATATTTT

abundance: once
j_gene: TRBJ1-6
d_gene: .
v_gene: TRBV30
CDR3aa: CAWSVPGVLVFF
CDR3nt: TGTGCCTGGAGTGTACCTGGGGTCCTTGTGTTCTTT

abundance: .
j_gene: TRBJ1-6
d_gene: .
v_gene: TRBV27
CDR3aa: CASSFDRLSNSPLHF
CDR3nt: TGTGCCAGCAGTTTTGACAGACTTTCTAATTCACCCCTCCACTTT

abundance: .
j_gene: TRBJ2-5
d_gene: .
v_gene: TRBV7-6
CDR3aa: CASSLGQVQETQYF
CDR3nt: TGTGCCAGCAGCTTAGGCCAGGTCCAGGAGACCCAGTACTTC

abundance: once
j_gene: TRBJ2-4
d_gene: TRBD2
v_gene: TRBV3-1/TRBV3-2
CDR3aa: CASSQGLAGRLNIQYF
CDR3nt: TGTGCCAGCAGCCAAGGACTAGCGGGGCGTTTAAACATTCAGTACTTC

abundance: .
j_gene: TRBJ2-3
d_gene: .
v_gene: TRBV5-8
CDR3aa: CASSFHPGTDTQYF
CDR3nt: TGTGCCAGCAGCTTCCACCCTGGCACAGATACGCAGTATTTT

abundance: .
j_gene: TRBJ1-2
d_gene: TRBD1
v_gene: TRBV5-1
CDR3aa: CASSPGTGDGYTF
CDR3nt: TGCGCCAGCAGCCCGGGGACAGGGGATGGCTACACCTTC

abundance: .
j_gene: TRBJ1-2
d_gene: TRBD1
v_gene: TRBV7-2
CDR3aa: CASSLDFTAGGVNGYTF
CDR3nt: TGTGCCAGCAGCTTAGACTTTACGGCAGGGGGAGTTAATGGCTACACCTTC

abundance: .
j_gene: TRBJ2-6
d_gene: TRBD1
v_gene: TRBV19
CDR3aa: CASSSRDRVWANVLTF
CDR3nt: TGTGCCAGTAGTTCCCGGGACAGGGTCTGGGCCAACGTCCTGACTTTC

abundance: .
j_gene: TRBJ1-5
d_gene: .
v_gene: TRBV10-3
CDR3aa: CAISEENQPQHF
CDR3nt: TGTGCCATCAGTGAGGAGAATCAGCCCCAGCATTTT

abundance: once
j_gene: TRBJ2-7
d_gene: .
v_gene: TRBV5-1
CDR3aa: CASTLYEGVPGEQYF
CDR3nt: TGCGCCAGCACCCTCTACGAGGGAGTCCCGGGCGAGCAGTACTTC

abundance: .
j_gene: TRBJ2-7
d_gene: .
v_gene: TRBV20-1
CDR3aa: CSASKPIPPFEQYF
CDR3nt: TGCAGTGCTAGTAAGCCTATCCCTCCCTTTGAGCAGTACTTC

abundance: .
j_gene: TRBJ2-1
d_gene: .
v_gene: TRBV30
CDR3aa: CAWTSTGLAYNEQFF
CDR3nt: TGTGCCTGGACATCGACTGGGCTGGCTTACAATGAGCAGTTCTTC

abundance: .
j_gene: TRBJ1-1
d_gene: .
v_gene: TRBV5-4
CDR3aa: CASSLNTEAFF
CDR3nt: TGTGCCAGCAGCCTGAACACTGAAGCTTTCTTT

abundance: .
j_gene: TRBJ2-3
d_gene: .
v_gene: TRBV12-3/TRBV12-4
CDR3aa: CASIGTSTDTQYF
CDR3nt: TGTGCCAGCATCGGGACTAGCACAGATACGCAGTATTTT

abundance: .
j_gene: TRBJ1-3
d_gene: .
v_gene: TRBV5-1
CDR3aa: CASSLDNYSGNTIYF
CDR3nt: TGCGCCAGCAGCTTGGATAATTACTCTGGAAACACCATATATTTT

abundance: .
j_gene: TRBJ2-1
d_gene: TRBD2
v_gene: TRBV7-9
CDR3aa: CASSPDGLAYNEQFF
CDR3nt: TGTGCCAGCAGCCCAGATGGACTAGCCTACAATGAGCAGTTCTTC

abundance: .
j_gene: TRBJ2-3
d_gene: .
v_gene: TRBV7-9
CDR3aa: CASDLARSTDTQYF
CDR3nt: TGTGCCAGCGATCTAGCGCGAAGCACAGATACGCAGTATTTT

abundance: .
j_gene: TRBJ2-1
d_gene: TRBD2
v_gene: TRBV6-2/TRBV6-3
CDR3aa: CASSKGLADNEQFF
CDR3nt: TGTGCCAGCAGCAAGGGACTAGCGGACAATGAGCAGTTCTTC

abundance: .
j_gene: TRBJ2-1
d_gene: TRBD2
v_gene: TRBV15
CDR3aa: CATSRDYPGLAANEQFF
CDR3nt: TGTGCCACCAGCAGAGATTACCCGGGACTAGCAGCCAATGAGCAGTTCTTC

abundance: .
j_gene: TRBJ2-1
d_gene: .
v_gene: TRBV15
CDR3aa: CATSRGPPLSSYNEQFF
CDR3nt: TGTGCCACCAGCAGGGGCCCTCCTCTAAGCTCCTACAATGAGCAGTTCTTC

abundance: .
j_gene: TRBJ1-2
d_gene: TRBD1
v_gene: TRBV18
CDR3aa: CASSPVSGGSDGYTF
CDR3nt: TGTGCCAGCTCACCAGTGTCAGGGGGCAGTGACGGCTACACCTTC

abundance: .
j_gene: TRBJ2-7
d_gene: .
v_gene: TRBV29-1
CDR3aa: CSVTLPRTDIYEQYF
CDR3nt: TGCAGCGTTACCCTCCCCCGGACAGACATCTACGAGCAGTACTTC

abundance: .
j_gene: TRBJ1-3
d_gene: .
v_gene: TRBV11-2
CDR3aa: CASSPRTDPGNTIYF
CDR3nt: TGTGCCAGCAGCCCCCGGACAGATCCTGGAAACACCATATATTTT

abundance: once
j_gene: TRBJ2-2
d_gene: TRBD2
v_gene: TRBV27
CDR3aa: CASSFGGRARTGELFF
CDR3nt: TGTGCCAGCAGTTTTGGCGGGAGGGCTAGGACCGGGGAGCTGTTTTTT

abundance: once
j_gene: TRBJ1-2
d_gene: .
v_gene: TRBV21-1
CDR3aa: CVKNRPYGYTF
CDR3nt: TGTGTAAAGAACAGGCCTTATGGCTACACCTTC

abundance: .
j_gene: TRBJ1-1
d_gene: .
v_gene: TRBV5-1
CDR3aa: CASSWTFNTEAFF
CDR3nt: TGCGCCAGCAGCTGGACCTTTAACACTGAAGCTTTCTTT

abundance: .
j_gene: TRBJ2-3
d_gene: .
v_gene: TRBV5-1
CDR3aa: CASRRWGADTQYF
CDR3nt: TGCGCCAGCAGGAGGTGGGGCGCAGATACGCAGTATTTT